A selection of T cell receptor beta chains follows, all from one sample in a study of T cell changes during pregnancy in multiple sclerosis. Method: immunoSEQ multiplex PCR; TCRdb's copy keeps in-frame clones and lacks some. The sample consists of around 88,000 clones, about 92% of them appearing once. This material consisted of peripheral blood, taken in the first trimester of pregnancy. These receptors all come from a female donor with multiple sclerosis, enrolled in a pregnancy study. Each CDR3 is given with its conserved first and last residue. A D gene is named only where the DNA matches it firmly. Some rows mark clone size as missing; the rest say once, few, many or name a class of expanded clone.

>.|.|TRBJ2-5|TRBV7-2
TGTGCCAGCGGCTTGGGACGGGGGATCGAGACCCAGTACTTC
CASGLGRGIETQYF
>TRBD1|once|TRBJ2-5|TRBV19
TGTGCCAGTGCCGCCGGGACAGGGGTAGAGACCCAGTACTTC
CASAAGTGVETQYF
>.|.|TRBJ2-1|TRBV7-9
TGTGCCAGCTCGGGGGAGTTAGTCCATGAGCAGTTCTTC
CASSGELVHEQFF
>TRBD1|.|TRBJ1-5|TRBV19
TGTGCCAGTAGTATAGAGGGTAACAGGGGATTGGGGCCCCAGCATTTT
CASSIEGNRGLGPQHF
>.|.|TRBJ2-1|TRBV30
TGTGCCTGGAGTGCCCCCCCGGGAGAGCAGTTCTTC
CAWSAPPGEQFF
>.|.|TRBJ1-1|TRBV30
TGTGCCTGCTGCGTCGGGGGGCGTACTGAAGCTTTCTTT
CACCVGGRTEAFF
>.|once|TRBJ2-7|TRBV4-3
TGCGCCAGCAGCCAAGATCCAGGGTTAGCCTACGAGCAGTACTTC
CASSQDPGLAYEQYF
>TRBD2|.|TRBJ2-7|TRBV10-3
TGTGCCATCAGTGATCCGACTAGCGGACACTACGAGCAGTACTTC
CAISDPTSGHYEQYF
>.|.|TRBJ1-2|TRBV28
TGTGCCAGCATGAGTAGCGGCTACACCTTC
CASMSSGYTF
>.|.|TRBJ1-3|TRBV4-1
TGCGCCAGCAGCCAAGATAGGCGGGGGGGTGTCTCTGGAAACACCATATATTTT
CASSQDRRGGVSGNTIYF
>.|.|TRBJ2-2|TRBV29-1
TGCAGCGTTCGTCTGAACACCGGGGAGCTGTTTTTT
CSVRLNTGELFF
>.|.|TRBJ2-1|TRBV4-2
TGTGCCAGCAGCCAAGAGGGGGGGGCCTCCCGCTACAATGAGCAGTTCTTC
CASSQEGGASRYNEQFF
>.|.|TRBJ2-1|TRBV27
TGTGCCAGCAGTTTATTGGGGCTAGCGTTCTACAATGAGCAGTTCTTC
CASSLLGLAFYNEQFF
>.|once|TRBJ1-2|TRBV14
TGTGCCAGCAGCCAAATAGGGGGAGACCGGAGCTATGGCTACACCTTC
CASSQIGGDRSYGYTF
>.|.|TRBJ2-7|TRBV28
TGTGCCAGCAGTCCCTCGACAGTCAGGTCCGCAGAGCAGTACTTC
CASSPSTVRSAEQYF
>.|.|TRBJ1-1|TRBV18
TGTGCCAGCTCACCAGGGTACAGGTCGAACACTGAAGCTTTCTTT
CASSPGYRSNTEAFF
>.|.|TRBJ1-2|TRBV5-1
TGCGCCAGCAGCTTGTTGTCAGCGGGGGACTATGGCTACACCTTC
CASSLLSAGDYGYTF
>.|.|TRBJ2-1|TRBV9
TGTGCCAGCAGCGTAGACCCGATAATGGGGGGGCTAACCGAGCAGTTCTTC
CASSVDPIMGGLTEQFF
>TRBD1|.|TRBJ2-2|TRBV2
TGTGCCAGCAGTGAAGCCTCGGGACAGGGAGGCACCGGGGAGCTGTTTTTT
CASSEASGQGGTGELFF
>.|.|TRBJ2-6|TRBV29-1
TGCAGCGCCACCAGCGATGTCAACTCTGGGGCCAACGTCCTGACTTTC
CSATSDVNSGANVLTF
>TRBD2|.|TRBJ2-3|TRBV30
TGTGCCTGGAGTGTACCGGGAGGTACAGATACGCAGTATTTT
CAWSVPGGTDTQYF
>.|.|TRBJ2-7|TRBV6-6
TGTGCCAGCAGTTACACCGCAGGGGCAGGCGAGCAGTACTTC
CASSYTAGAGEQYF
>.|.|TRBJ2-2|TRBV28
TGTGCCAGCAGGACTGAGGACTACGGAACCGGGGAGCTGTTTTTT
CASRTEDYGTGELFF
>.|.|TRBJ2-1|TRBV10-3
TGTGCCATCAGTGAGGGGACTCAGTTCAATGAGCAGTTCTTC
CAISEGTQFNEQFF
>.|.|TRBJ1-4|TRBV4-3
TGCGCCAGCAGCCAAGATGACAGGAGAAATGAAAAACTGTTTTTT
CASSQDDRRNEKLFF